Given below is one T cell receptor (beta chain) in context. The data were taken from a study of blood T cell repertoires in COVID-19. In the study overall: Specimens from acute and convalescent COVID-19 originated in the United States, Italy and Spain.

Per germline, CDR1 LNHDA and CDR2 SQIVND (reference sequence). This CDR3 is 15 amino acids long. V gave up 3 bases and J gave up 0 bases, with 6 bases separating them. Per the authors' pipeline: Amplification from reference gene primers served as the basis for estimated nucleated cell counts. The repertoire was sequenced with immunoSEQ multiplex PCR; TCRdb's copy has only in-frame clones and lacks some. That table supplies the V and J calls and clone size; D and trimming were determined from the DNA. Of roughly 300,000 clones detected, more than 70% appear once; the ten largest clones hold around 1.6%.

Sequencing used peripheral blood. The rearrangement joins TRBV19 to TRBJ2-6; no reliable D call. The source of this sequence is a woman aged 45-59 years with acute or convalescent COVID-19. The CDR3 sequence: CASSILSSGANVLTF. In DNA form, the CDR3 reads TGTGCCAGTAGTATTCTGAGCTCTGGGGCCAACGTCCTGACTTTC.